The 15 T cell receptor beta chains listed next were all sequenced from one sample in a study of cytomegalovirus exposure and HLA in healthy donors. The PCR made use of 60 Vbeta and 13 Jbeta primers. Measured with immunoSEQ multiplex PCR; TCRdb has only the in-frame clones, and not every one. The table shows 120,000 or so clones, with 65% to 85% occurring only once. The source material was PBMCs. The receptor set was obtained from a man aged 50 to 60 in good health and CMV-seronegative.

CDR3 loop: CASSLSGPTEQYF. CDR3 nucleotide sequence: TGTGCCAGCAGCTTAAGCGGGCCCACGGAGCAGTACTTC. The chain has TRBV7-3 and TRBJ2-7; D is possibly TRBD2 (5 bases). Germline V gene data show CDR1 as SGHTA and CDR2 as FQGTGA. The CDR3 spans 13 residues. V was pared by 1 base and J by 7 bases, with 11 bases between.

Of note for this clone: Other DNA sequences of this sample code for an identical CDR3. This chain connects TRBV18 to TRBJ1-2, with 7 nucleotides matching TRBD1. V dropped 3 bases and J dropped 3; count of bases not matched to a gene: 1. The CDR3 has 13 amino acids. Germline lookup yields CDR1 KGHSH and CDR2 LQKENI. The CDR3 region is CASSPGQDYGYTF. CDR3 DNA sequence: TGTGCCAGCTCACCCGGACAGGACTATGGCTACACCTTC.

This clone was seen a few times. J is TRBJ2-3 and V is TRBV4-1, with D maybe TRBD2 (6 bases). The V and J ends lost 0 bases and 4 bases respectively, with 17 bases between them. The CDR3 length is 17 residues. Germline V gives CDR1 MGHRA, CDR2 YSYEKL. DNA for the CDR3: TGCGCCAGCAGCCAAGACGGGTCCGGGGGAAGGGCAGATACGCAGTATTTT. Its protein product is CASSQDGSGGRADTQYF.

This sequence joins TRBV7-8 and TRBJ2-7; TRBD1 agrees at 7 bases. The CDR3 has 16 amino acids. The germline V gene encodes CDR1 SGHVS and CDR2 FQNEAQ. V shed 0 bases, J shed 3 bases, and the junction held 8 bases outside the gene matches. As DNA, the CDR3 is TGTGCCAGCAGCTTAGCGCTTGAGGGGGCTAACTACGAGCAGTACTTC. Its translation: CASSLALEGANYEQYF.

The V gene is TRBV6-5, the J gene TRBJ1-1; TRBD1 matches at 7 bases. V trimming: 5 bases; J trimming: 1 base; junction bases outside the gene matches: 1. The CDR3 is made up of 13 amino acids. Germline CDR1 MNHEY, CDR2 SVGAGI. In DNA form, the CDR3 reads TGTGCCAGCAGTAGACAGGGGAACACTGAAGCTTTCTTT. Residues: CASSRQGNTEAFF.

The CDR3 protein is CASSVQTGPNTEAFF. CDR3 nucleotide sequence: TGTGCCAGCAGCGTCCAGACAGGGCCGAACACTGAAGCTTTCTTT. This sequence joins TRBV9 and TRBJ1-1, with 7 bases aligning to TRBD1. The CDR3 loop spans 15 amino acids. Unmatched junction bases numbered 5, after V lost 2 bases and J lost 1 base. CDR1 and CDR2 (germline): SGDLS, YYNGEE. Combining the CDR3 with reference TRBV9 and TRBJ1-1 gives the whole variable domain DSGVTQTPKHLITATGQRVTLRCSPRSGDLSVYWYQQSLDQGLQFLIQYYNGEERAKGNILERFSAQQFPDLHSELNLSSLELGDSALYFCASSVQTGPNTEAFFGQGTRLTVV.

This chain joins TRBV19 and TRBJ1-2; D remains unclear. The CDR3 extends over 16 amino acids. V lost 0 bases to trimming and J lost 5 bases, with 16 bases between them. Germline CDR1 is LNHDA and CDR2 is SQIVND (reference sequence). This chain's CDR3 is CASSIDQLGRGYGYTF. The CDR3 DNA sequence: TGTGCCAGTAGTATAGATCAGTTGGGAAGAGGGTATGGCTACACCTTC.

The rearrangement uses TRBV5-4 and TRBJ2-1, with TRBD1 matching over 7 bases. J was trimmed by 6 bases and V by 7 bases; bases with no gene match: 10. CDR3 size: 14 residues. CDR1 and CDR2 from the germline V gene are SGHNT and YYREEE (reference sequence). The CDR3 region has the DNA TGTGCCAGCGAGACACAGGGGTATGGCAATGAGCAGTTCTTC. It specifies CASETQGYGNEQFF.

The chain recombines TRBV6-1 with TRBJ2-4; D may be TRBD2 (5 bases). The length of the CDR3 is 15 residues. V was clipped by 2 bases and J by 3 bases, with 11 bases between them. Germline CDR1 reads MNHNS; CDR2 reads SASEGT. The chain's CDR3 is CASSEFREYKNIQYF. CDR3 nucleotides: TGTGCCAGCAGTGAATTCCGGGAATACAAAAACATTCAGTACTTC.

The chain has TRBV5-6 and TRBJ1-4, with no clear D. The CDR3 is made up of 13 amino acids. Deletions cut 5 bases from V and 7 bases from J, with 12 bases between. CDR1 and CDR2 (germline): SGHDT, YYEEEE. The CDR3 region has the DNA TGTGCCAGCAGTTCGACGCCGGGTGAAAAACTGTTTTTT. The encoded protein is CASSSTPGEKLFF.

To note about this clone: An end of the junction does not agree with germline; a read error may underlie this. This chain connects TRBV7-9 to TRBJ2-7, with D perhaps TRBD2 (6 bases). Germline lookup yields CDR1 SEHNR and CDR2 FQNEAQ (reference sequence). The CDR3 length is 14 residues. The CDR3 coding sequence is TGTTCCAGCAGCTTAGCGGAGGGTTCCTACGAGCAGTACTTC. Its protein is CSSSLAEGSYEQYF.

The V and J genes are TRBV5-1 and TRBJ2-7, with 8 bases fitting TRBD2. Trimming at V came to 0 bases and at J to 2 bases, leaving 7 bases not matched to a gene. This CDR3 has 16 amino acids. CDR1 SGHRS and CDR2 YFSETQ come from the germline V gene. Written as DNA, the CDR3 is TGCGCCAGCAGCTTGGTCAGCGGGAGTCCTACCTACGAGCAGTACTTC. Protein: CASSLVSGSPTYEQYF.

The chain uses TRBV29-1 and TRBJ2-5, with a weak D call TRBD1 (6 bases). This CDR3 has 17 residues. V lost 6 bases and J 1 base, leaving 24 bases between the germline ends. CDR1 is SQVTM, CDR2 ANQGSEA, per germline. CDR3 in amino acids: CSVAVIWGRTPQETQYF. CDR3 bases: TGCAGCGTGGCTGTTATCTGGGGGCGTACCCCCCAAGAGACCCAGTACTTC.

V and J are TRBV14 and TRBJ2-7; 14 nucleotides match TRBD2. Trimming took 4 bases from V and 5 from J; bases not matched to a gene: 13. CDR1 and CDR2 (germline): SGHDN, FVKESK. The CDR3 is 18 amino acids. The CDR3 here is CASSPLPGLAGVVDEQYF. The DNA of the CDR3 is TGTGCCAGCAGCCCCCTCCCGGGACTAGCGGGAGTAGTGGACGAGCAGTACTTC.

The rearrangement joins TRBV7-2 to TRBJ2-3; maybe TRBD2 (5 bases). The germline gives CDR1 SGHTA, CDR2 FQGNSA. The V end was cut by 0 bases, the J end by 4 bases, with 8 bases between. The CDR3 is made up of 14 amino acids. CDR3 sequence (DNA): TGTGCCAGCAGCTTAGCACTAGAAGCAGATACGCAGTATTTT. Translation gives CASSLALEADTQYF.